This T cell receptor beta chain appears in the sequencing data of a study of early T cells in non-severe SARS-CoV-2 infection. Study information: It was bulk RNA from unsorted whole blood that was sequenced, and the chains were unpaired. Regarding the study as a whole: A preference for anti-spike CD8 responses marked VDJdb matching, which missed private and CD4 specificities.

The CDR3 is 12 residues long. Unmatched junction bases numbered 5, after V lost 4 bases and J lost 8 bases. The germline V gene encodes CDR1 GTSNPN and CDR2 SVGIG (reference sequence). At least ten counts were recorded for this clonotype. Its antigen is as yet unknown. The TCR library protocol was used to attach unique molecular identifiers. These identifiers were attached to individual cDNA molecules. Each CDR3 protein is one row after TCRdb ran MiXCR on the 5' RACE reads. The data contain about 23,000 distinct CDR3 sequences, less than 5.5% of them singletons. The chain recombines TRBV30 with TRBJ1-2, with TRBD1 identical over 9 bases. The receptor was derived from an adult who was a healthcare worker with PCR-confirmed SARS-CoV-2 infection or an uninfected control (not recorded which). The sequencing input was whole blood. CDR3 DNA: TGTGCCTGGAACAGGGGGCGTTTCGGCTACACCTTC. Amino acid sequence: CAWNRGRFGYTF.